One sample yielded the 2 T cell receptor beta chains listed below, sequenced in a study of T-cell reconstitution after alpha-beta-depleted transplantation in children. Unique molecular identifiers were used to barcode this TCRbeta library. One entry per CDR3 protein, called by TCRdb with MiXCR from the PCR reads. The sample has 200,000 to 250,000 distinct CDR3 sequences, 8% to 10% seen once. The sample in question was PBMCs from the stem cell graft donor, obtained from the stem cell graft. These receptors were obtained from a human donor who donated a stem cell graft to a child with acute lymphoblastic leukemia.

The V call is TRBV30, the J call TRBJ1-2, with D perhaps TRBD1 (6 bases). Germline V CDR1 and CDR2: GTSNPN, SVGIG (reference sequence). V dropped 5 bases and J dropped 8 bases, with 21 bases sitting between them. The CDR3 extends over 14 amino acids. This CDR3 reads CAWGNPIQGHGYTF. CDR3 sequence (DNA): TGTGCCTGGGGTAACCCAATACAGGGCCACGGCTACACCTTC.

This chain uses TRBV20-1 with TRBJ2-1; 8 bases are shared with TRBD2. CDR1 is DFQATT, CDR2 SNEGSKA, per germline (reference sequence). The CDR3 covers 13 residues. DNA for the CDR3: TGCAGGGCCCGGGGGGGCCTTTCCAATGAGCAGTTCTTC. Amino acids: CRARGGLSNEQFF.